These 17 T cell receptor beta chains were sequenced from one sample in a study of T cell responses to AZD1222 COVID-19 vaccine. Method: immunoSEQ multiplex PCR; TCRdb's copy keeps in-frame clones and lacks some. The table lists 65,000 to 85,000 clones, about 80% of them singletons, with around 15% in the top ten. The material sequenced was peripheral blood, taken 28 days after the second AZD1222 dose. The receptors stem from an adult who received the AZD1222 COVID-19 vaccine.

The chain employs TRBV19 and TRBJ1-5; 7 bases fit TRBD1. Germline V gene sequence: CDR1 LNHDA, CDR2 SQIVND (reference sequence). After removal of 3 bases from V and 0 bases from J, the junction contained 8 bases not matched to a gene. This CDR3 contains 17 residues. CDR3 amino acids: CASSIVWGTASNQPQHF. In DNA form, the CDR3 reads TGTGCCAGTAGTATTGTCTGGGGGACAGCTAGCAATCAGCCCCAGCATTTT.

The chain employs TRBV7-9 and TRBJ2-7; D gene unclear. CDR1 and CDR2 (germline): SEHNR, FQNEAQ (reference sequence). The CDR3 contains 12 residues. The germline V and J ends were trimmed by 6 bases and 12 bases, with 18 bases remaining between them. CDR3 sequence reads: CASSTNNLSPYF. DNA for the CDR3: TGTGCCAGCAGTACCAACAATTTGTCGCCGTACTTC.

This chain connects TRBV30 to TRBJ1-3; tentatively, D is TRBD1 (6 bases). This CDR3 has 13 residues. Germline CDR1 reads GTSNPN; CDR2 reads SVGIG (reference sequence). V dropped 2 bases and J dropped 5 bases, with 10 bases sitting between them. The CDR3 DNA sequence: TGTGCCTGGAGTATTACAGGGCGAAACACCATATATTTT. Translating it yields CAWSITGRNTIYF.

V usage is TRBV27 and J usage is TRBJ1-5; TRBD1 might be the D (5 bases). Trimming cost V 3 bases and J 1 base, with 7 bases left between them. CDR3 length equals 14 residues. Looked up from germline, CDR1 is MNHEY and CDR2 is SMNVEV (reference sequence). The CDR3 sequence is CASSFQGSNQPQHF. CDR3 DNA sequence: TGTGCCAGCAGTTTTCAGGGAAGCAATCAGCCCCAGCATTTT.

The gene calls are TRBV18 and TRBJ1-6; D ambiguous. With 3 bases removed from V and 0 bases from J, the gap between germline ends came to 6 bases. The germline V gene encodes CDR1 KGHSH and CDR2 LQKENI. The CDR3 loop spans 15 amino acids. CDR3 nucleotide sequence: TGTGCCAGCTCACCTCAGGACTCCTATAATTCACCCCTCCACTTT. Translated: CASSPQDSYNSPLHF.

The chain recombines TRBV25-1 with TRBJ1-1, with D perhaps TRBD1 (5 bases). V was pared by 3 bases and J by 1 base, with 12 bases between. The CDR3 has 15 amino acids. CDR1 MGHDK and CDR2 SYGVNS come from the germline V gene. The CDR3 DNA is TGTGCCAGCAGTGATAGTACGACAGAGAACACTGAAGCTTTCTTT. Its translation: CASSDSTTENTEAFF.

The CDR3 DNA reads TGTGCCAGCCGGGACAGGGTTTCACCCCTCCACTTT. This codes for CASRDRVSPLHF. The gene calls are TRBV27 and TRBJ1-6; TRBD1 matches 9 bases. V dropped 8 bases and J dropped 9; count of bases not matched to a gene: 2. Germline CDR1 MNHEY, CDR2 SMNVEV (reference sequence). The CDR3 contains 12 residues.

This clone has just a few counts. The chain has TRBV2 and TRBJ1-6, with 9 bases fitting TRBD1. V dropped 4 bases and J dropped 7; count of bases not matched to a gene: 5. This CDR3 has 15 amino acids. Germline CDR1 is SNHLY and CDR2 is FYNNEI. CDR3 region: CASSGDRALNSPLHF. The CDR3 DNA sequence: TGTGCCAGCAGTGGGGACAGGGCCCTCAATTCACCCCTCCACTTT.

The rearrangement joins TRBV6-5 to TRBJ1-4, with a possible D match to TRBD1 (5 bases). Germline V CDR1 and CDR2: MNHEY, SVGAGI. V was pared by 2 bases and J by 6 bases, with 13 bases between. The CDR3 contains 15 residues. The CDR3, as DNA: TGTGCCAGCAGTTACCTTGGGGGGGAACATGAAAAACTGTTTTTT. It is translated as CASSYLGGEHEKLFF.

The J gene is TRBJ2-5, the V gene TRBV3-1 (or the pseudogene TRBV3-2); 9 bases agree with TRBD2. Looked up from germline, CDR1 is LGHDT and CDR2 is YNNKEL (reference sequence). With 1 base clipped from V and 1 base from J, the junction kept 4 bases outside the gene matches. This CDR3 has 16 amino acids. CDR3 sequence reads: CASSQAAGGGQETQYF. The CDR3, as DNA: TGTGCCAGCAGCCAAGCTGCGGGGGGGGGCCAAGAGACCCAGTACTTC.

The chain is built from TRBV6-1 and TRBJ2-3; 11 bases agree with TRBD2. The CDR3 consists of 16 residues. The V gene end was trimmed by 3 bases and the J gene end by 2 bases; junction bases not matched to a gene: 4. Per the germline V gene, CDR1 is MNHNS and CDR2 is SASEGT. The CDR3: CASSDLAGGNTDTQYF. The CDR3 DNA reads TGTGCCAGCAGTGATCTAGCGGGGGGAAACACAGATACGCAGTATTTT.

With regard to this clone: The sample carries other DNA sequences with the same CDR3. This chain uses TRBV5-1 with TRBJ2-7, with D perhaps matching TRBD1 or TRBD2 (6 bases each). Germline V CDR1 and CDR2: SGHRS, YFSETQ. The length of the CDR3 is 13 residues. The ends were cut back, 2 bases at V and 2 bases at J, with 8 bases in the middle. The CDR3 DNA is TGCGCCAGCAGCTTCGGGGGCACCTACGAGCAGTACTTC. Translation: CASSFGGTYEQYF.

This chain uses TRBV5-1 with TRBJ1-2; 9 bases line up with TRBD1. The CDR3 totals 18 residues. V lost 2 bases, J lost 7 bases, and 18 bases stayed unmatched. CDR1 SGHRS and CDR2 YFSETQ come from the germline V gene. The CDR3 region has the DNA TGCGCCAGCAGCTTTTCCCCTCTAACAACAGGGGGCGCAGGTGGCTACACCTTC. Protein sequence: CASSFSPLTTGGAGGYTF.

The chain combines TRBV5-8 with TRBJ1-5; D unresolved. The CDR3 spans 16 residues. V lost 0 bases and J 0 bases, leaving 10 bases between the germline ends. CDR1 SGHTS and CDR2 YDEGEE come from the germline V gene. Here the CDR3 DNA reads TGTGCCAGCAGCTTGGGGTACGGGGTTAGCAATCAGCCCCAGCATTTT. This translates into CASSLGYGVSNQPQHF.

The CDR3 sequence is CASSLTPRRDTEAFF. DNA of the CDR3: TGTGCCAGCAGCTTAACGCCACGGAGGGACACTGAAGCTTTCTTT. This chain connects TRBV5-6 to TRBJ1-1, with unresolved D. V lost 2 bases and J 3 bases, leaving 14 bases between the germline ends. Germline V gene sequence: CDR1 SGHDT, CDR2 YYEEEE. The CDR3 runs to 15 residues.

The chain recombines TRBV4-1 with TRBJ1-4; no clear D. This CDR3 comprises 14 residues. V was pared by 5 bases and J by 3 bases, with 10 bases between. Germline V gene sequence: CDR1 MGHRA, CDR2 YSYEKL. The CDR3 loop reads CASSVSGANEKLFF. The CDR3 nucleotides are TGCGCCAGCAGCGTCAGTGGGGCTAATGAAAAACTGTTTTTT.

This chain connects TRBV18 to TRBJ1-2; TRBD1 aligns across 7 bases. Germline loops: CDR1 KGHSH, CDR2 LQKENI. CDR3 length equals 14 residues. V gave up 2 bases and J gave up 5 bases; unmatched junction bases: 5. CDR3 loop: CASSPTGVVYGYTF. CDR3 bases: TGTGCCAGCTCACCAACAGGGGTTGTTTATGGCTACACCTTC. The whole variable domain, filled in from reference TRBV18 and TRBJ1-2, reads NAGVMQNPRHLVRRRGQEARLRCSPMKGHSHVYWYRQLPEEGLKFMVYLQKENIIDESGMPKERFSAEFPKEGPSILRIQQVVRGDSAAYFCASSPTGVVYGYTFGSGTRLTVV.